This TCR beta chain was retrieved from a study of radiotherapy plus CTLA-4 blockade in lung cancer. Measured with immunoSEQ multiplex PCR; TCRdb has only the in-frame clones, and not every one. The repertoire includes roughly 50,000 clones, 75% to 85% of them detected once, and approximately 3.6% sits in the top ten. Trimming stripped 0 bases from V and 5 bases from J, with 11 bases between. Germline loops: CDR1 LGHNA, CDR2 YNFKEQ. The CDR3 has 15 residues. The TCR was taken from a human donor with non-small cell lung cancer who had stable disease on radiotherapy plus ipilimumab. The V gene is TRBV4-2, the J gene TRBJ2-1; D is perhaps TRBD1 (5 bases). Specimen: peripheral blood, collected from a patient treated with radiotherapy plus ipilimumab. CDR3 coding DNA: TGTGCCAGCAGCCAAGAAGCGACAGCCCACAATGAGCAGTTCTTC. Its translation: CASSQEATAHNEQFF.